What follows are 24 T cell receptor beta chains derived from one specimen sequenced in a study of blood T cells in healthy people across ages. Using a J-beta primer mix together with a sample-barcoded 5' primer, a second PCR was run for about 6 to 11 cycles. TCRdb reanalysed the 5' RACE reads using MiXCR and keeps one entry per CDR3 protein. The sample has hundreds of thousands of distinct CDR3 sequences; roughly 60% are singletons. Sequencing used blood. These receptors were taken from a man under 40 in good health.

This chain connects TRBV12-3 or TRBV12-4 to TRBJ2-1, with 9 nucleotides matching TRBD2. The CDR3 is 16 residues long. V was pared by 8 bases and J by 0 bases, with 8 bases of the junction left unmatched. In DNA, the CDR3 is TGTGCCAGCTCCGGAAGCGGGGGGAGCTCCTACAATGAGCAGTTCTTC. This codes for CASSGSGGSSYNEQFF.

The genes are TRBV2 and TRBJ1-2, with no clear D. Germline V gene data show CDR1 as SNHLY and CDR2 as FYNNEI. V gave up 8 bases and J gave up 0 bases, with 13 bases separating them. The CDR3 totals 14 residues. The CDR3 loop is CASDLLGSNYGYTF. The CDR3 region has the DNA TGTGCCAGCGATCTTCTGGGGTCTAACTATGGCTACACCTTC. Drawing the rest from reference TRBV2 and TRBJ1-2, the complete variable domain is EPEVTQTPSHQVTQMGQEVILRCVPISNHLYFYWYRQILGQKVEFLVSFYNNEISEKSEIFDDQFSVERPDGSNFTLKIRSTKLEDSAMYFCASDLLGSNYGYTFGSGTRLTVV.

This sequence joins TRBV2 and TRBJ2-1, with 12 bases that match TRBD2. Unmatched junction bases numbered 6, after V lost 3 bases and J lost 9 bases. CDR3 length: 15 residues. Germline V gives CDR1 SNHLY, CDR2 FYNNEI. CDR3 loop: CASSDPSGGAVEQFF. The CDR3 DNA follows: TGTGCCAGCAGTGACCCTAGCGGGGGGGCAGTTGAGCAGTTCTTC. The full variable domain, in which reference TRBV2 and TRBJ2-1 provide the parts outside the CDR3, is EPEVTQTPSHQVTQMGQEVILRCVPISNHLYFYWYRQILGQKVEFLVSFYNNEISEKSEIFDDQFSVERPDGSNFTLKIRSTKLEDSAMYFCASSDPSGGAVEQFFGPGTRLTVL.

The table lists this clonotype with a few counts. The chain is built from TRBV25-1 and TRBJ2-1; D remains unclear. Germline CDR1 MGHDK, CDR2 SYGVNS. V was pared by 5 bases and J by 2 bases, with 13 bases between. The CDR3 length is 15 residues. The CDR3 nucleotides are TGTGCCAGCAGTTCGGGTGCTGGGACCTACAATGAGCAGTTCTTC. It yields the protein CASSSGAGTYNEQFF.

V usage is TRBV29-1 and J usage is TRBJ2-1; D gene unclear. This CDR3 is built from 12 residues. V shed 7 bases and J shed 5 bases, with 12 bases lying between them. CDR1 is SQVTM, CDR2 ANQGSEA, per germline. The CDR3 loop is CSGHKDNNEQFF. CDR3 sequence (DNA): TGCAGCGGCCATAAGGATAACAATGAGCAGTTCTTC.

The chain combines TRBV29-1 with TRBJ1-2, with D uncertain. The CDR3 totals 14 residues. V lost 4 bases to trimming and J lost 4 bases, with 16 bases between them. Germline CDR1 reads SQVTM; CDR2 reads ANQGSEA. CDR3 coding DNA: TGCAGCGTTGCCCCCGAACAAAATCTCTATGGCTACACCTTC. It yields the protein CSVAPEQNLYGYTF.

Worth noting for this clonotype: A much larger clone lies one base from this, so it may be a read error. J is TRBJ2-5 and V is TRBV13; D unclear. This CDR3 comprises 11 residues. Germline CDR1 reads PRHDT; CDR2 reads FYEKMQ (reference sequence). Trimming removed 5 bases at V and 3 bases at J, with 4 bases between. CDR3 coding DNA: TGTGCCAGCAGCCACAAAGAGACCCAGTACTTC. Its translation: CASSHKETQYF.

This clonotype was seen only a few times. J is TRBJ2-6 and V is TRBV7-9; 9 bases align to TRBD1. In germline, CDR1 is SEHNR, CDR2 FQNEAQ (reference sequence). There are 18 residues in the CDR3. V lost 3 bases and J lost 0; bases outside the gene matches: 6. The CDR3 nucleotides are TGTGCCAGCAGCTTGGGGACAGGGCTACTCTCTGGGGCCAACGTCCTGACTTTC. It encodes CASSLGTGLLSGANVLTF.

The chain is built from TRBV10-1 and TRBJ2-7; D gene uncertain. The CDR3 covers 13 residues. The germline gives CDR1 WNHNN, CDR2 SYGVQD (reference sequence). V was cut by 5 bases and J by 2 bases, with 10 bases left in between. The CDR3 DNA follows: TGCGCCAGCAGTCAGACGGACCCCTACGAGCAGTACTTC. Encoded protein: CASSQTDPYEQYF.

The chain combines TRBV5-1 with TRBJ2-5; TRBD2 agrees at 14 bases. Germline trimming cut 4 bases from V and 1 base from J; bases unmatched to any gene: 6. Germline assignment: CDR1 SGHRS and CDR2 YFSETQ. The CDR3 contains 17 residues. The CDR3 reads CASSTGTSGGLQETQYF. The CDR3 DNA follows: TGCGCCAGCAGCACCGGGACTAGCGGGGGTCTCCAAGAGACCCAGTACTTC.

The chain links TRBV9 to TRBJ2-6; D is unresolved. This CDR3 spans 14 amino acids. V shed 3 bases and J shed 3 bases, with 7 bases lying between them. Per germline, CDR1 SGDLS and CDR2 YYNGEE. The CDR3 is CASSGGYGANVLTF. The CDR3, as DNA: TGTGCCAGCAGCGGTGGATATGGGGCCAACGTCCTGACTTTC.

This clonotype was found a few times. The gene calls are TRBV12-3 or TRBV12-4 and TRBJ1-2; D is possibly TRBD1 (6 bases). CDR3 size: 16 residues. The V end was cut by 7 bases, the J end by 8 bases, with 26 bases between. The CDR3 DNA is TGTGCCAGCACTACATCCGGGGGGCGGCGAGGCATGGGCTACACCTTC. Translation: CASTTSGGRRGMGYTF.

This chain links TRBV7-6 with TRBJ2-3, with D maybe TRBD2 (5 bases). The germline gives CDR1 SGHVS, CDR2 FNYEAQ. This CDR3 has 14 amino acids. V gave up 5 bases and J gave up 2 bases, with 11 bases separating them. CDR3 amino acids: CASSRQRNTDTQYF. CDR3 coding DNA: TGTGCCAGCAGCCGGCAGCGGAACACAGATACGCAGTATTTT.

The rearrangement joins TRBV27 to TRBJ2-4, with D uncertain. The J call is doubtful: the DNA matches TRBJ2-7 better. Germline CDR1 MNHEY, CDR2 SMNVEV (reference sequence). This CDR3 is 13 amino acids long. CDR3 sequence reads: CASSKGYAYEQYF. CDR3 DNA sequence: TGTGCCAGCAGTAAAGGGTACGCTTACGAGCAGTACTTC.

This clonotype was recorded a few times. This sequence joins TRBV7-8 and TRBJ1-6; D perhaps matches TRBD1 (6 bases). The germline V gene has CDR1 SGHVS and CDR2 FQNEAQ. The V end lost 5 bases, the J end lost 5 bases, and 16 bases lay between the germline ends. There are 16 residues in the CDR3. CDR3 DNA: TGTGCCAGCAGCCTGCCCGGGACATTCGATAATTCACCCCTCCACTTT. The encoded protein is CASSLPGTFDNSPLHF. Complete variable domain (other parts from reference TRBV7-8 and TRBJ1-6): GAGVSQSPRYKVAKRGQDVALRCDPISGHVSLFWYQQALGQGPEFLTYFQNEAQLDKSGLPSDRFFAERPEGSVSTLKIQRTQQEDSAVYLCASSLPGTFDNSPLHFGNGTRLTVT.

J is TRBJ1-2 and V is TRBV6-1, with D possibly being TRBD1 (5 bases). This CDR3 spans 13 amino acids. Germline V gene lookup returns CDR1 MNHNS and CDR2 SASEGT. V lost 6 bases, J lost 6 bases, and 14 bases lay in between. The CDR3 loop is CASRQTAENGYTF. The CDR3 nucleotides read TGTGCCAGCAGACAGACAGCCGAGAATGGCTACACCTTC.

The chain couples TRBV5-1 to TRBJ2-7; 15 bases match TRBD2. The germline gives CDR1 SGHRS, CDR2 YFSETQ. The CDR3 spans 16 residues. Trimming removed 4 bases from V and 3 bases from J; junction bases left unmatched: 5. Here the CDR3 DNA reads TGCGCCAGCAGCGGGACTAGCGGGAGGACCCACTACGAGCAGTACTTC. Its protein product is CASSGTSGRTHYEQYF.

The V gene is TRBV7-2, the J gene TRBJ1-1; 8 bases are a match to TRBD1. CDR3 length equals 17 residues. V lost 0 bases to trimming and J lost 0 bases; unmatched junction nucleotides: 6. From germline, CDR1 is SGHTA and CDR2 FQGNSA. The CDR3 bases are TGTGCCAGCAGCTTAGCGCGACAGGGGCCGTTGAACACTGAAGCTTTCTTT. This sequence encodes CASSLARQGPLNTEAFF. Using reference TRBV7-2 and TRBJ1-1 for the parts outside the CDR3, the full variable domain is GAGVSQSPSNKVTEKGKDVELRCDPISGHTALYWYRQSLGQGLEFLIYFQGNSAPDKSGLPSDRFSAERTGGSVSTLTIQRTQQEDSAVYLCASSLARQGPLNTEAFFGQGTRLTVV.

The chain couples TRBV12-3 or TRBV12-4 to TRBJ2-3; 13 nucleotides align to TRBD2. J gave up 4 bases and V 5 bases, and 12 bases lay outside the gene matches. The CDR3 is 18 amino acids. This CDR3 is CASSDQETSGGASDTQYF. The DNA for the CDR3 is TGTGCCAGCAGTGACCAAGAAACTAGCGGGGGGGCATCAGATACGCAGTATTTT.

J is TRBJ2-7 and V is TRBV10-2, with D perhaps matching TRBD1 or TRBD2 (5 bases each). Trimming took 9 bases from V and 5 from J, leaving 20 bases between them. This CDR3 has 14 residues. In germline, CDR1 is WSHSY, CDR2 SAAADI. The CDR3 DNA is TGCGCCAGGGCAGACCGGGACCCGATAAACGAGCAGTACTTC. Amino acids: CARADRDPINEQYF.

This clonotype is large (0.1 to 1%) by share. Sequence at one end of the junction differs from germline and may be a read error. The chain has TRBV6-2 or TRBV6-3 and TRBJ1-2, with 7 bases aligning to TRBD1. The CDR3 sequence is 13 residues long. The germline V gene has CDR1 MNHEY and CDR2 SVGEGT. CDR3 protein: CASRPDRAYRYTF. DNA for the CDR3: TGTGCCAGCAGACCCGACAGGGCCTATCGCTACACCTTC.

Of note for this clonotype: The junction departs from the called germline gene at one end, perhaps through a read error. The chain carries TRBV7-3 and TRBJ2-2; TRBD1 matches 9 bases. Germline-derived CDR1 and CDR2 are SGHTA and FQGTGA. This CDR3 has 16 amino acids. This chain's CDR3 is CASRPGTGLNTGEPFF. CDR3 nucleotide sequence: TGTGCCAGCAGACCCGGGACAGGGCTGAACACCGGGGAGCCGTTTTTT.

The chain has TRBV30 and TRBJ2-5; 14 bases align to TRBD2. The CDR3 has 15 residues. The germline gives CDR1 GTSNPN, CDR2 SVGIG (reference sequence). The V segment lost 7 bases and the J segment 3 bases; nucleotides outside the gene matches: 7. This CDR3 reads CAFSTSGRAEETQYF. The DNA for the CDR3 is TGTGCCTTTTCGACTAGCGGGAGGGCCGAAGAGACCCAGTACTTC.

This sequence joins TRBV2 and TRBJ2-5, with 7 positions matching TRBD1. CDR1 and CDR2 (germline): SNHLY, FYNNEI. V lost 7 bases to trimming and J lost 11 bases; unmatched junction nucleotides: 13. This CDR3 comprises 13 residues. The chain's CDR3 is CASTYTGEYEQYF. In nucleotides, the CDR3 is TGTGCCAGCACTTACACAGGGGAGTATGAGCAGTACTTC.